This T cell receptor (beta chain) is drawn from a study of OX40 agonist ivuxolimab in advanced cancers. Study-level background: Ivuxolimab is an agonistic anti-OX40 (CD134) antibody, and patients were treated with it. Partial response was recorded in three patients: one hepatocellular carcinoma and two cutaneous melanoma cases. Study-wide findings and caveats: In the 0.1-3.0 mg/kg groups, partial responders showed among the lowest expansion.

A note on this clone: As yet, its antigen is unknown.

Autoimmune disease history or systemic immunosuppression meant exclusion. TCRdb's copy holds only in-frame clones and misses some; the assay was immunoSEQ multiplex PCR. The sample yields around 50,000 clones, around 89% seen once. J gave up 0 bases and V 2 bases, and 1 base lay outside the gene matches. This CDR3 has 14 amino acids. CDR1 and CDR2 (germline): SGHTS, YDEGEE. This chain uses TRBV5-8 with TRBJ1-2; 7 nucleotides align to TRBD1. The sample here was CD4+ or CD8+ T cells sorted from blood, taken in a trial of the OX40 agonist ivuxolimab. The receptor's source is an adult with an advanced solid tumor such as melanoma, head and neck, liver or kidney cancer. The CDR3 protein is CASSFRGPNYGYTF. The CDR3 DNA sequence: TGTGCCAGCAGCTTTAGGGGGCCTAACTATGGCTACACCTTC.